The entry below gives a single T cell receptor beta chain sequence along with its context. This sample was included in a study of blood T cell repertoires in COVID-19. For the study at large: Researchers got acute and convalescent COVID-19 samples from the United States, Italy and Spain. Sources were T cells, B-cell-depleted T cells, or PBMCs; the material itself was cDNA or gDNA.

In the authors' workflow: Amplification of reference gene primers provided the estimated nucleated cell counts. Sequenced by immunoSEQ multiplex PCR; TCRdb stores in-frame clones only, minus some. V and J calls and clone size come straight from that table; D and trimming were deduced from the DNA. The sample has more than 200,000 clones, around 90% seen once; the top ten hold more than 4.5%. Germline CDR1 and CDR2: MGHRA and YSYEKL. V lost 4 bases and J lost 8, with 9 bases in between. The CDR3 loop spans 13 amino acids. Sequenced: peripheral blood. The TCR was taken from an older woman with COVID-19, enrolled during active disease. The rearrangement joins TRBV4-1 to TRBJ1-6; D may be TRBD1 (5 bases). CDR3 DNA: TGCGCCAGCAGCCCAGGGATTTATTCACCCCTCCACTTT. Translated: CASSPGIYSPLHF.